The next 15 T cell receptor beta chains were all read from a single sample in a study of beta chain features in type 1 diabetes listed by TCRdb under 2018. On the study overall, not on this receptor specifically: In all four CD4+ subsets, TCRB CDR3 length was moderately but significantly shorter in type 1 diabetes patients.

These receptors lack a known antigen. To prepare the library, the immunoSEQ multiplex PCR assay was applied. The entire amount of isolated RNA was reverse transcribed using the High Capacity cDNA Reverse Transcription Kit, so the sequenced TCRB transcripts were expressed ones. The table comes from immuneACCESS by way of TCRdb, which keeps in-frame sequences with V and J called. Part of the clones is missing from these tables; in studies checked, under half for an unresolved V gene and the rest for unknown reasons. In this sample the table shows about 740,000 clones, about an eighth of which occur a single time. About 0.02% of the sample goes to the ten largest clones. Sequenced material: naive CD4+ T cells from blood. Sample cell subset or site, as interpreted from the label and publication: true naive CD4+ T cells. These receptors originate from a man aged 18 to 30 with type 1 diabetes.

This clone was seen only a few times. The rearrangement links TRBV30 to TRBJ1-2; possible D gene TRBD1, 5 bases. Trimming removed 4 bases from V and 4 bases from J, with 10 bases in between. The CDR3 consists of 12 residues. Looked up from germline, CDR1 is GTSNPN and CDR2 is SVGIG (reference sequence). The CDR3 is CAWIEGTYGYTF. CDR3 bases: TGTGCCTGGATTGAAGGGACCTATGGCTACACCTTC.

This clone was picked up a small number of times. The chain recombines TRBV6-1 with TRBJ1-1; D is undetermined. The V gene's germline CDR1 is MNHNS and CDR2 SASEGT. There are 13 residues in the CDR3. V was clipped by 3 bases and J by 3 bases, with 8 bases between them. The CDR3 DNA reads TGTGCCAGCAGTGAGACCGGGGACACTGAAGCTTTCTTT. Its translation is CASSETGDTEAFF.

The rearrangement uses TRBV10-3 and TRBJ2-1; D gene unclear. The CDR3 runs to 11 residues. The germline V gene has CDR1 ENHRY and CDR2 SYGVKD. V gave up 3 bases and J gave up 15 bases, with 12 bases separating them. The CDR3 spells CAISDTNESFF. The CDR3 coding sequence is TGTGCCATCAGTGACACTAATGAGTCGTTCTTC.

The table lists this clone with a few counts. V and J are TRBV27 and TRBJ1-1, with D perhaps matching TRBD1 (6 bases). Per the germline V gene, CDR1 is MNHEY and CDR2 is SMNVEV (reference sequence). V shed 4 bases and J shed 5 bases, with 14 bases lying between them. The CDR3 extends over 14 amino acids. Written as DNA, the CDR3 is TGTGCCAGCAGTTCTGGAACAGGGTGGACTGAAGCTTTCTTT. Encoded protein: CASSSGTGWTEAFF.

This clone was counted between two and nine times. The rearrangement uses TRBV6-5 and TRBJ1-5; 7 nucleotides line up with TRBD1. Germline V gene data show CDR1 as MNHEY and CDR2 as SVGAGI. Trimming at V came to 2 bases and at J to 3 bases, leaving 4 bases not matched to a gene. This CDR3 contains 15 residues. The CDR3 DNA reads as TGTGCCAGCAGTTACGGAACAGGGGCCAATCAGCCCCAGCATTTT. This sequence encodes CASSYGTGANQPQHF.

This sequence joins TRBV29-1 and TRBJ1-5, with 8 bases identical to TRBD1. This CDR3 has 15 amino acids. The V segment lost 6 bases and the J segment 3 bases; nucleotides outside the gene matches: 10. CDR1 and CDR2 (germline): SQVTM, ANQGSEA. The CDR3 sequence is CSVRTGLTANQPQHF. The CDR3 coding sequence is TGCAGCGTCCGGACAGGGTTAACGGCCAATCAGCCCCAGCATTTT.

This chain connects TRBV5-6 to TRBJ2-3; D unclear. Germline V gives CDR1 SGHDT, CDR2 YYEEEE. V was pared by 3 bases and J by 0 bases, with 11 bases between. This CDR3 region has 15 residues. This CDR3 is CASSSLVTSTDTQYF. The CDR3 DNA reads TGTGCCAGCAGCTCCCTAGTAACCAGCACAGATACGCAGTATTTT.

This clone was seen only a few times. The V and J genes are TRBV5-1 and TRBJ1-1; D is unresolved. Trimming left V 1 base short and J 7 bases short, with 14 bases between. Per the germline V gene, CDR1 is SGHRS and CDR2 is YFSETQ. CDR3 size: 14 residues. CDR3 loop: CASSLLEAEDEAFF. The CDR3 DNA is TGCGCCAGCAGCTTGCTCGAGGCAGAGGATGAAGCTTTCTTT. Variable domain in full (rest from reference TRBV5-1 and TRBJ1-1): KAGVTQTPRYLIKTRGQQVTLSCSPISGHRSVSWYQQTPGQGLQFLFEYFSETQRNKGNFPGRFSGRQFSNSRSEMNVSTLELGDSALYLCASSLLEAEDEAFFGQGTRLTVV.

The chain combines TRBV6-5 with TRBJ2-7; either TRBD1 or TRBD2 may supply D (5 bases each). Looked up from germline, CDR1 is MNHEY and CDR2 is SVGAGI. Trimming shortened V by 0 bases and J by 3 bases, and 12 bases separated the two germline ends. The CDR3 is 15 amino acids. The CDR3 coding sequence is TGTGCCAGCAGTTACTCGGGGGACGGAAACTACGAGCAGTACTTC. It specifies CASSYSGDGNYEQYF.

This clone was seen many times. The chain couples TRBV30 to TRBJ2-7, with D possibly being TRBD1 (6 bases). Germline CDR1 reads GTSNPN; CDR2 reads SVGIG (reference sequence). With 2 bases removed from V and 3 bases from J, the gap between germline ends came to 11 bases. The CDR3 runs to 13 residues. The CDR3 protein is CAWSQGLDYEQYF. The CDR3 DNA is TGTGCCTGGAGTCAGGGGTTGGACTACGAGCAGTACTTC.

This clone was observed once. The rearrangement links TRBV19 to TRBJ1-2; 8 nucleotides agree with TRBD1. V was clipped by 7 bases and J by 4 bases; unmatched bases: 5. This CDR3 has 13 amino acids. From germline, CDR1 is LNHDA and CDR2 SQIVND (reference sequence). CDR3 region: CASTQDRVYGYTF. The CDR3 nucleotides are TGTGCCAGTACCCAGGACAGGGTCTATGGCTACACCTTC.

Ten or more counts support this clone. The gene calls are TRBV15 and TRBJ2-4; 9 nucleotides align to TRBD2. The germline V gene encodes CDR1 LNHNV and CDR2 YYDKDF (reference sequence). The V and J ends lost 5 bases and 5 bases, in that order; junction bases with no gene match: 1. The CDR3 length is 13 residues. The CDR3 sequence: CATSPSGENIQYF. CDR3 DNA: TGTGCCACCAGCCCTAGCGGGGAAAACATTCAGTACTTC.

This clone was recorded a few times. The chain is built from TRBV28 and TRBJ2-7, with D possibly TRBD1 on 5 matching bases. This CDR3 has 11 amino acids. Germline loops: CDR1 MDHEN, CDR2 SYDVKM. Deletions cut 7 bases from V and 6 bases from J, with 10 bases between. CDR3 sequence: CASTQGSEQYF. The CDR3 DNA follows: TGTGCCAGCACCCAGGGTAGCGAGCAGTACTTC.

This clone turned up a few times. This sequence joins TRBV28 and TRBJ2-7; no clear D. The germline V and J ends were trimmed by 1 base and 3 bases, with 10 bases remaining between them. Per germline, CDR1 MDHEN and CDR2 SYDVKM. The CDR3 contains 14 residues. This CDR3 reads CASSLLVQFYEQYF. Here the CDR3 DNA reads TGTGCCAGCAGTTTATTGGTACAATTCTACGAGCAGTACTTC.

This clone has only a few counts. The V and J genes are TRBV30 and TRBJ1-1; a possible D gene is TRBD1 (5 bases). Germline assignment: CDR1 GTSNPN and CDR2 SVGIG (reference sequence). The V end lost 0 bases, the J end lost 2 bases, and 10 bases lay between the germline ends. The length of the CDR3 is 14 residues. The CDR3 loop reads CAWSVGGVNTEAFF. The CDR3 DNA follows: TGTGCCTGGAGTGTGGGAGGGGTAAACACTGAAGCTTTCTTT.